Listed here are 13 T cell receptor beta chains from one sample, sequenced in a study of blood T cells in healthy people across ages. The use of a sample-barcoded 5' primer and a J-beta primer mix characterized a second PCR of roughly 6 to 11 cycles. TCRdb re-derived calls from the 5' RACE reads in MiXCR, one entry per CDR3 protein. This sample has about 1.5 million distinct CDR3 sequences; 40% to 50% occur once, and the top ten carry roughly 7.7%. The sequenced material came from blood. These receptors all stem from a young woman in good health.

The gene calls are TRBV18 and TRBJ2-3; tentatively, D is TRBD2 (6 bases). This CDR3 is 14 amino acids long. Trimming left V 1 base short and J 2 bases short, with 7 bases between. Germline loops: CDR1 KGHSH, CDR2 LQKENI. The CDR3 region has the DNA TGTGCCAGCTCACCACGCGGGACCACAGATACGCAGTATTTT. As protein: CASSPRGTTDTQYF. Full variable domain (remainder filled in from reference TRBV18 and TRBJ2-3): NAGVMQNPRHLVRRRGQEARLRCSPMKGHSHVYWYRQLPEEGLKFMVYLQKENIIDESGMPKERFSAEFPKEGPSILRIQQVVRGDSAAYFCASSPRGTTDTQYFGPGTRLTVL.

The rearrangement links TRBV28 to TRBJ2-1, with 8 bases identical to TRBD2. Trimming removed 5 bases from V and 3 bases from J; junction bases left unmatched: 3. The germline V gene has CDR1 MDHEN and CDR2 SYDVKM. This CDR3 is 14 amino acids long. CDR3: CASSIAGHYNEQFF. CDR3 nucleotide sequence: TGTGCCAGCAGTATAGCGGGGCACTACAATGAGCAGTTCTTC. Full variable domain (missing parts from reference TRBV28 and TRBJ2-1): DVKVTQSSRYLVKRTGEKVFLECVQDMDHENMFWYRQDPGLGLRLIYFSYDVKMKEKGDIPEGYSVSREKKERFSLILESASTNQTSMYLCASSIAGHYNEQFFGPGTRLTVL.

The chain joins TRBV27 to TRBJ2-7; perhaps TRBD2 as D (6 bases). The CDR3 length is 14 residues. V was shortened by 5 bases and J by 7 bases, with 18 bases between the two germline ends. CDR1 and CDR2 from the germline V gene are MNHEY and SMNVEV (reference sequence). CDR3 sequence reads: CASSLRLGRGEQYF. CDR3 sequence (DNA): TGTGCCAGCAGTCTCAGACTAGGTAGGGGTGAGCAGTACTTC.

This clonotype was seen only a few times. The chain combines TRBV23-1 with TRBJ1-2; D unresolved. TRBV23-1 has ORF status, its function being uncertain. The CDR3 sequence is 15 residues long. The V end lost 4 bases, the J end lost 2 bases, and 14 bases lay between the germline ends. CDR3 DNA sequence: TGCGCCAGCAGTCGACTAAGTTGCGGGAACTATGGCTACACCTTC. As protein: CASSRLSCGNYGYTF.

The CDR3 sequence: CASKVLPEQFF. The CDR3 nucleotides read TGTGCCAGCAAGGTCCTCCCCGAGCAGTTCTTC. The chain combines TRBV2 with TRBJ2-1; D unresolved. The V end lost 7 bases, the J end lost 10 bases, and 11 bases lay between the germline ends. CDR3 length equals 11 residues. CDR1 and CDR2 from the germline V gene are SNHLY and FYNNEI.

This clonotype was picked up a small number of times. The chain links TRBV7-9 to TRBJ1-4, with D uncertain. The V gene lost 1 base and the J gene lost 0 bases, with 12 bases spanning the gap. Germline CDR1 and CDR2: SEHNR and FQNEAQ (reference sequence). The CDR3 contains 17 residues. CDR3 sequence: CASSLGSGASTNEKLFF. The DNA for the CDR3 is TGTGCCAGCAGCTTAGGCTCCGGAGCTTCAACTAATGAAAAACTGTTTTTT.

Concerning this clonotype: One end of the junction does not line up with germline, which may come from a read error. CDR3 loop: CTSSPPPQTSGIHSYEQYF. In DNA, the CDR3 is TGTACCAGCAGTCCGCCCCCCCAGACTAGCGGGATCCACTCCTACGAGCAGTACTTC. V gene TRBV27 combines with J gene TRBJ2-7, with TRBD2 matching over 11 bases. Germline values: CDR1 MNHEY, CDR2 SMNVEV (reference sequence). The CDR3 has 19 residues.

V is TRBV30 and J is TRBJ1-2, with TRBD1 matching over 10 bases. V was pared by 1 base and J by 7 bases, with 6 bases of the junction left unmatched. Germline values: CDR1 GTSNPN, CDR2 SVGIG (reference sequence). The CDR3 loop spans 14 amino acids. In DNA, the CDR3 is TGTGCCTGGAGTGCCGCGACAGGGGGCAGTGGCTACACCTTC. Translated: CAWSAATGGSGYTF.

The table lists this clonotype with a few counts. This chain connects TRBV10-3 to TRBJ1-2; the D is unclear. The ends were cut back, 7 bases at V and 4 bases at J, with 13 bases in the middle. Germline V gives CDR1 ENHRY, CDR2 SYGVKD. The length of the CDR3 is 13 residues. The CDR3 is CAITTEGGYGYTF. CDR3 DNA: TGTGCCATCACGACGGAAGGAGGCTATGGCTACACCTTC.

This clonotype was seen more than once but under ten times. The genes are TRBV5-1 and TRBJ2-7; TRBD1 matches 10 bases. V shed 5 bases and J 2 bases; nucleotides not matched to a gene: 13. The germline V gene encodes CDR1 SGHRS and CDR2 YFSETQ. The CDR3 consists of 17 residues. CDR3: CASSPGGTGDSTYEQYF. The CDR3 nucleotides read TGCGCCAGCAGTCCTGGGGGGACAGGGGATTCAACCTACGAGCAGTACTTC.

The sample holds a few counts of this clonotype. The J gene is TRBJ2-1, the V gene TRBV25-1; 13 positions match TRBD2. After removal of 8 bases from V and 8 bases from J, the junction contained 3 bases not matched to a gene. The CDR3 runs 13 residues. CDR1 and CDR2 from the germline V gene are MGHDK and SYGVNS. DNA of the CDR3: TGTGCCAGCCGACTAGCGGGAGGCCATGAGCAGTTCTTC. The encoded protein is CASRLAGGHEQFF.

This clonotype has a single count. A much larger clone sits a single nucleotide away, making a read error possible. V gene TRBV3-1 combines with J gene TRBJ2-7; 10 positions agree with TRBD1. The CDR3 contains 14 residues. Germline assignment: CDR1 LGHDT and CDR2 YNNKEL (reference sequence). The J segment lost 4 bases and the V segment lost 4 bases, leaving 4 bases of the junction unmatched. CDR3: CASSRGQGQYEQYF. The CDR3 region has the DNA TGTGCCAGCAGCCGGGGACAGGGGCAGTACGAGCAGTACTTC.

This sequence joins TRBV30 and TRBJ2-5, with 8 bases fitting TRBD2. CDR1 and CDR2 (germline): GTSNPN, SVGIG (reference sequence). The CDR3 length is 14 residues. Trimming took 1 base from V and 3 from J; bases not matched to a gene: 4. CDR3 loop: CAWSGTSREETQYF. As DNA, the CDR3 is TGTGCCTGGAGTGGGACTAGCAGGGAAGAGACCCAGTACTTC.